One T cell receptor beta chain is described in this entry. Its specificity is unknown. Described time point: week 47, end of study. Doses comprised 300 ug of mutant IDH1 20-mer peptide each, plus topical imiquimod. Donor diagnoses consisted of new WHO grade 3 or 4 IDH1-mutant, ATRX-lost astrocytomas. CDR1 is SGHAT, CDR2 FQNNGV, per germline. The ends were cut back, 0 bases at V and 7 bases at J, with 6 bases in the middle. The CDR3 is made up of 12 amino acids. The data were obtained in a study of a mutant IDH1 vaccine in newly diagnosed glioma. Study details: Beforehand, treatment had been radiotherapy, temozolomide, or both; the majority received both.

The table came from immunoSEQ multiplex PCR; TCRdb's copy has only in-frame clones and leaves some out. The table shows tens of thousands of clones, with around 82% occurring only once. The sample here was PBMCs, taken from a glioma patient whose treatment included an IDH1 peptide vaccine. V gene TRBV11-2 combines with J gene TRBJ1-1, with D uncertain. The TCR sequence derives from a man between 18 and 29 years old with glioma. Some clones in this sample may be carry-over from other donors' samples. For the CDR3, the DNA is TGTGCCAGCAGCTTAGACAGGTTTGAAGCTTTCTTT. Protein sequence: CASSLDRFEAFF.